The clone carrying this T cell receptor (beta chain) has more than one count but fewer than ten. Its specificity is unknown. This specimen comes from a study of graft-versus-host responses after intestinal transplantation. V was pared by 5 bases and J by 3 bases, with 6 bases of the junction left unmatched. The germline V gene has CDR1 SEHNR and CDR2 FQNEAQ (reference sequence). The length of the CDR3 is 15 residues. Generated by immunoSEQ multiplex PCR, the TCRdb table keeps only in-frame clones and is missing some. Of some 87,000 clones in the sample, roughly 92% are singletons; the top ten hold less than 0.4%.

The origin of this receptor is a human donor who received an intestinal transplant. The chain carries TRBV7-9 and TRBJ2-7; TRBD1 matches at 11 bases. Material: unstimulated CD4+ T cells sorted from spleen or lymph node cells, obtained before intestinal transplant. CDR3 DNA sequence: TGTGCCAGCAGCCCACCGGGACAGGGGGACTACGAGCAGTACTTC. Translation: CASSPPGQGDYEQYF.